These T cell receptor beta chains were read from a single sample in a study of T cell responses to AZD1222 COVID-19 vaccine. The table came from immunoSEQ multiplex PCR; TCRdb's copy has only in-frame clones and leaves some out. The sample yields 180,000 or so clones, over 80% seen once. Sample: peripheral blood, taken 28 days after the second dose of the MenACWY control vaccine. Receptors originate from an adult who received the MenACWY meningococcal vaccine as a control. The CDR3 runs from the conserved cysteine through the conserved F or W.

v_call	j_call	cdr3_aa
TRBV2	TRBJ1-1	CASCADSGVNTEAFF
TRBV11-2	TRBJ1-2	CASSVSNYGYTF
TRBV18	TRBJ1-3	CASSPPGALSAFGNTIYF
TRBV20-1	TRBJ2-1	CSARTSDEQFF
TRBV7-2	TRBJ2-7	CASSLEVGEQYF
TRBV5-1	TRBJ1-6	CASSFSGTNSPLHF
TRBV29-1	TRBJ1-4	CSVEEGQGARKLFF
TRBV29-1	TRBJ1-2	CSVRPAQGRYGYTF
TRBV4-2	TRBJ2-1	CASSPSPTSGVFNEQFF
TRBV2	TRBJ1-1	CASRVGQPTGTEAFF
TRBV7-4	TRBJ2-5	CASTRVGLQETQYF
TRBV6-4	TRBJ1-1	CASSPRAGGAEAFF
TRBV3-1/TRBV3-2	TRBJ1-2	CASSQRGGTRGNGYTF
TRBV3-1/TRBV3-2	TRBJ1-6	CASSPYRSPYNSPLHF
TRBV11-2	TRBJ1-4	CASSPGQASNEKLFF
TRBV4-3	TRBJ1-5	CASSQQQGSQPQHF
TRBV18	TRBJ1-1	CASSPSMGTEAFF
TRBV5-1	TRBJ1-1	CASSGWGAQNTEAFF
TRBV3-1/TRBV3-2	TRBJ1-3	CASSQVRGRGNTIYF
TRBV5-6	TRBJ2-3	CASSLTSGGAFSDTQYF
TRBV11-2	TRBJ1-2	CASSLNRASYGYTF
TRBV3-1/TRBV3-2	TRBJ1-1	CASSQDYRGLNTEAFF
TRBV6-5	TRBJ1-1	CASSYAGPNTEAFF
TRBV5-1	TRBJ2-5	CASSPDPSGTQYF
TRBV2	TRBJ2-1	CASTKQGLDNEQFF
TRBV6-5	TRBJ1-1	CASRTRGMNTEAFF
TRBV6-6	TRBJ2-7	CASSPGQGTYEQYF
TRBV5-1	TRBJ1-2	CASSNGQIYGYTF
TRBV2	TRBJ1-2	CASSERGQYGYTF
TRBV3-1/TRBV3-2	TRBJ1-6	CASSRRQGSNSPLHF
TRBV10-3	TRBJ2-7	CAIGGSGTRGFEQYF
TRBV5-1	TRBJ1-2	CASSPLGVEGYTF
TRBV18	TRBJ1-2	CASSPGQGELVGYTF
TRBV19	TRBJ1-3	CASSTSRGGVSGNTIYF
TRBV7-8	TRBJ2-2	CASSLRRVTGELFF
TRBV5-1	TRBJ1-4	CASSAGFEGEKLFF
TRBV2	TRBJ2-7	CASSRDRGIYEQYF
TRBV7-2	TRBJ1-3	CASSLLGGSGNTIYF
TRBV10-3	TRBJ2-7	CAISVPGTGSHEQYF
TRBV24-1	TRBJ1-2	CATSDPGQGDGYTF